This is a list of T cell receptor beta chains from one sample in a study of early T cells in non-severe SARS-CoV-2 infection. TCRdb used MiXCR to reprocess the 5' RACE reads, holding one entry per CDR3 protein. Seen here are over 50,000 distinct CDR3 sequences, approximately 8.4% observed once, and the top ten hold approximately 4%. The sequencing input was whole blood. These receptor sequences come from an adult who was a healthcare worker with PCR-confirmed SARS-CoV-2 infection or an uninfected control (not recorded which). Each CDR3 is given with its conserved first and last residue. The D gene is left open where the match is weak. Expanded clones are given a class, and other clones once, few, many or no size at all.

TRBJ1-5 . TRBV18 TRBD1 CASSSTGAVQPQHF TGTGCCAGCTCATCAACAGGGGCAGTTCAGCCCCAGCATTTT
TRBJ1-1 few TRBV12-3/TRBV12-4 . CASSLVQGSTEAFF TGTGCCAGCAGTTTAGTTCAGGGAAGCACTGAAGCTTTCTTT
TRBJ2-3 . TRBV20-1 . CSASDPNTQNF TGCAGTGCTAGCGATCCCAATACGCAGAATTTT
TRBJ2-7 few TRBV28 TRBD2 CASSFATSGTYEQYF TGTGCCAGCAGTTTCGCGACTAGCGGGACCTACGAGCAGTACTTC
TRBJ1-2 . TRBV20-1 . CSAREKANYGYTF TGCAGTGCTAGAGAGAAGGCTAACTATGGCTACACCTTC
TRBJ1-5 few TRBV7-8 TRBD1 CASSLTDRGQGQPQHF TGTGCCAGCAGCTTGACGGACAGGGGGCAGGGGCAGCCCCAGCATTTT
TRBJ2-7 . TRBV4-1 TRBD2 CASSQIGTSALSYEQYF TGCGCCAGCAGCCAGATAGGGACTAGCGCCCTCTCCTACGAGCAGTACTTC
TRBJ2-7 . TRBV12-3/TRBV12-4 TRBD2 CASSLVGTSGAEQYF TGTGCCAGCAGTTTGGTTGGGACTAGCGGGGCCGAGCAGTACTTC
TRBJ2-2 . TRBV20-1 . CSALGGRTGELFF TGCAGTGCCCTCGGGGGGCGCACCGGGGAGCTGTTTTTT
TRBJ2-5 medium-sized TRBV7-6 . CASSSRDNAQETQYF TGTGCCAGCAGCTCCCGGGACAACGCCCAAGAGACCCAGTACTTC
TRBJ2-3 . TRBV7-9 . CASSLQGGGYHTDTQYF TGTGCCAGCAGCTTACAGGGTGGAGGGTACCACACAGATACGCAGTATTTT
TRBJ1-3 few TRBV6-1 TRBD1 CASSVRDSPGNTIYF TGTGCCAGCAGCGTTCGGGACAGTCCTGGAAACACCATATATTTT
TRBJ1-1 few TRBV11-2 TRBD1 CASSLGQGAEAFF TGTGCCAGCAGCTTAGGACAGGGGGCTGAAGCTTTCTTT
TRBJ1-5 . TRBV12-3/TRBV12-4 . CASSLQGFDQPQHF TGTGCCAGCAGTTTACAGGGGTTTGATCAGCCCCAGCATTTT
TRBJ2-7 few TRBV12-3/TRBV12-4 . CASSTGESLSYEQYF TGTGCCAGCAGTACTGGGGAGTCCCTCTCCTACGAGCAGTACTTC
TRBJ2-7 . TRBV7-9 . CASSFEYEQYF TGTGCCAGCAGCTTTGAGTACGAGCAGTACTTC
TRBJ2-7 few TRBV11-2 . CASSSPGQRNEQYF TGTGCCAGCAGCTCCCCGGGACAAAGGAACGAGCAGTACTTC
TRBJ2-7 . TRBV4-1 TRBD2 CASSLPRASGKYEQYF TGCGCCAGCAGCCTCCCCAGAGCTAGCGGGAAATACGAGCAGTACTTC
TRBJ1-2 . TRBV5-1 . CASSLLGDGYTF TGCGCCAGCAGCCTGCTCGGGGATGGCTACACCTTC
TRBJ2-1 many TRBV27 TRBD1 CATHSGTGYNEQFF TGTGCCACCCACAGTGGGACAGGGTACAATGAGCAGTTCTTC
TRBJ2-7 few TRBV28 . CASSGRTYEQYF TGTGCCAGCAGCGGACGTACCTACGAGCAGTACTTC
TRBJ2-1 many TRBV12-3/TRBV12-4 . CASSLWDGSYNEQFF TGTGCCAGCAGTTTATGGGACGGAAGCTACAATGAGCAGTTCTTC
TRBJ1-1 . TRBV3-1 . CASSPSFNTEAFF TGTGCCAGCAGCCCGTCATTCAACACTGAAGCTTTCTTT
TRBJ1-1 many TRBV6-1 . CASAPNTEAFF TGTGCCAGCGCTCCGAACACTGAAGCTTTCTTT
TRBJ2-3 few TRBV4-2 . CASSQDLRGLGAADTQYF TGTGCCAGCAGCCAAGATCTGCGGGGATTGGGGGCCGCAGATACGCAGTATTTT
TRBJ2-2 . TRBV28 . CASSGGTAGELFF TGTGCCAGCAGTGGAGGGACGGCCGGGGAGCTGTTTTTT
TRBJ2-5 few TRBV2 . CASSGGQGRAETQYF TGTGCCAGCAGTGGGGGGCAGGGGAGGGCCGAGACCCAGTACTTC
TRBJ2-5 many TRBV18 . CASSPAQTETQYF TGTGCCAGCTCACCAGCCCAGACGGAGACCCAGTACTTC
TRBJ2-7 few TRBV20-1 . CSASPSLATYEQYF TGCAGTGCTAGCCCCTCGTTAGCGACCTACGAGCAGTACTTC
TRBJ2-1 many TRBV12-5 . CASGLDLGEQFF TGTGCTAGTGGTTTGGACCTTGGAGAGCAGTTCTTC
TRBJ2-7 once TRBV5-1 TRBD1 CVSSGQGSTEQYF TGCGTCAGCAGCGGACAGGGGTCAACGGAGCAGTACTTC
TRBJ2-1 few TRBV5-5 TRBD1 CASSPGQGANEQFF TGTGCCAGCAGCCCCGGACAGGGGGCTAATGAGCAGTTCTTC